These 4 T cell receptor beta chains share one sample of origin, sequenced in a study of T cells in Graves' hyperthyroidism and ophthalmopathy. Using RNA transcripts as the source, TCR beta CDR3 regions were amplified. During a first-round RT-PCR of the TCR CDR3, the HTBI primer set was used. TCRdb recomputed calls from the multiplex PCR reads with MiXCR, one row per CDR3 protein. The data contain roughly 720,000 distinct CDR3 sequences, around 15% of them singletons. The sample comprised blood. Receptors were obtained from a man aged 50-59 years with Graves' hyperthyroidism.

In this sample, this clonotype turned up many times. V is TRBV28 and J is TRBJ2-1; 13 bases fit TRBD2. The CDR3 is made up of 18 amino acids. V lost 5 bases to trimming and J lost 4 bases; unmatched junction nucleotides: 11. Germline CDR1 is MDHEN and CDR2 is SYDVKM. Here the CDR3 DNA reads TGTGCCAGCAGTCCCCGGACTAGCGGGAGTACGGGGTACAATGAGCAGTTCTTC. Protein: CASSPRTSGSTGYNEQFF.

In DNA, the CDR3 is TGCAGTGCTAGAACTGTGCGGGGTAAGTGGAACACTGAAGCTTTCTTT. It codes for CSARTVRGKWNTEAFF. J is TRBJ1-1 and V is TRBV20-1; D ambiguous. Germline loops: CDR1 DFQATT, CDR2 SNEGSKA (reference sequence). CDR3 length equals 16 residues. The germline V and J ends were trimmed by 2 bases and 1 base, with 17 bases remaining between them.

This sequence joins TRBV10-3 and TRBJ2-1, with unresolved D. Germline CDR1 ENHRY, CDR2 SYGVKD. The CDR3 runs to 15 residues. V lost 3 bases and J 2 bases, leaving 11 bases between the germline ends. CDR3 sequence: CAISDPDGPYNEQFF. Written as DNA, the CDR3 is TGTGCCATCAGTGACCCAGACGGCCCCTACAATGAGCAGTTCTTC.

The chain joins TRBV6-5 to TRBJ2-1, with 9 bases aligning to TRBD1. CDR3 length equals 18 residues. J was trimmed by 10 bases and V by 1 base; bases with no gene match: 17. Per the germline V gene, CDR1 is MNHEY and CDR2 is SVGAGI. As DNA, the CDR3 is TGTGCCAGCAGTTACTATCATATAACCGGGACAGGGTTAAGGGAGCAGTTCTTC. Its protein product is CASSYYHITGTGLREQFF.